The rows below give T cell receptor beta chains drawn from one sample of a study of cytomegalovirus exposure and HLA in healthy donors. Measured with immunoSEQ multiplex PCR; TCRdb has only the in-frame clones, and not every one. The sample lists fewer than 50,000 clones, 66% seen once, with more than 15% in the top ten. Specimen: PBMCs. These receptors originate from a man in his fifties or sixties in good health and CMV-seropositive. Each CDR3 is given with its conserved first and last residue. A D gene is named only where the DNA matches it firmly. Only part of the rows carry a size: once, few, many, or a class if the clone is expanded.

CDR3 DNA: TGTGCCAGCAGCTTAGGTAGGCAGGGGGACACTGAAGCTTTCTTT; CDR3 protein: CASSLGRQGDTEAFF; CDR3 length: 15; J gene: TRBJ1-1; V gene: TRBV11-2; clone size: NA; D gene: TRBD1
CDR3 DNA: TGTGCCAGCTCACCCCTTCCGGGGGGGGCCGACTATGGCTACACCTTC; CDR3 protein: CASSPLPGGADYGYTF; CDR3 length: 16; J gene: TRBJ1-2; V gene: TRBV18; clone size: NA; D gene: NA
CDR3 DNA: TGTGCCAGCAGTGGCGGACAGAACTCCTACGAGCAGTACTTC; CDR3 protein: CASSGGQNSYEQYF; CDR3 length: 14; J gene: TRBJ2-7; V gene: TRBV6-5; clone size: NA; D gene: NA
CDR3 DNA: TGTGCCACCAGCAGAGAGGCAGGGGGTTCCTACGAGCAGTACTTC; CDR3 protein: CATSREAGGSYEQYF; CDR3 length: 15; J gene: TRBJ2-7; V gene: TRBV15; clone size: once; D gene: TRBD1
CDR3 DNA: TGTGCCAGCAGCCCGCTTGAGGGAGAGACCCAGTACTTC; CDR3 protein: CASSPLEGETQYF; CDR3 length: 13; J gene: TRBJ2-5; V gene: TRBV7-7; clone size: NA; D gene: NA
CDR3 DNA: TGCGCCAGCAGCGTGGGCGTCAGCGGGACTGGCACAGATACGCAGTATTTT; CDR3 protein: CASSVGVSGTGTDTQYF; CDR3 length: 17; J gene: TRBJ2-3; V gene: TRBV5-1; clone size: NA; D gene: TRBD2
CDR3 DNA: TGTGCCAGCAGCCCAGAGGTGGCATTGCAGACCCAGTACTTC; CDR3 protein: CASSPEVALQTQYF; CDR3 length: 14; J gene: TRBJ2-5; V gene: TRBV14; clone size: NA; D gene: NA
CDR3 DNA: TGTGCCAGCAGCTTAATGGTGGCCGCAGGGGCGCAGGATGGCTACACCTTC; CDR3 protein: CASSLMVAAGAQDGYTF; CDR3 length: 17; J gene: TRBJ1-2; V gene: TRBV7-6; clone size: NA; D gene: NA
CDR3 DNA: TGTGCCAGCAGCCCGGTTATAGGGGGTTGGACTAATTCACCCCTCCACTTT; CDR3 protein: CASSPVIGGWTNSPLHF; CDR3 length: 17; J gene: TRBJ1-6; V gene: TRBV7-9; clone size: NA; D gene: NA
CDR3 DNA: TGTGCCAGCAGCTTGGGACAGGGTGGCGAGCAGTACTTC; CDR3 protein: CASSLGQGGEQYF; CDR3 length: 13; J gene: TRBJ2-7; V gene: TRBV5-4; clone size: few; D gene: TRBD1
CDR3 DNA: TGTGCCTCCCAAGAACAGGGTTATGCCCACGAGCAGTACTTC; CDR3 protein: CASQEQGYAHEQYF; CDR3 length: 14; J gene: TRBJ2-7; V gene: TRBV5-6; clone size: few; D gene: NA
CDR3 DNA: TGTGCCAGTAGTATGGCAGGGAATATGAACACTGAAGCTTTCTTT; CDR3 protein: CASSMAGNMNTEAFF; CDR3 length: 15; J gene: TRBJ1-1; V gene: TRBV19; clone size: few; D gene: NA
CDR3 DNA: TGTGCCAGCAGTCCACGGGACAGGGAAGATCAGCCCCAGCATTTT; CDR3 protein: CASSPRDREDQPQHF; CDR3 length: 15; J gene: TRBJ1-5; V gene: TRBV6-1; clone size: NA; D gene: TRBD1
CDR3 DNA: TGTGCCAGCAGCAAAGGTTTTCGGCCAGGGAACACTGAAGCTTTCTTT; CDR3 protein: CASSKGFRPGNTEAFF; CDR3 length: 16; J gene: TRBJ1-1; V gene: TRBV21-1; clone size: NA; D gene: NA
CDR3 DNA: TGTGCCAGAAGCCGGGGACAGAATGCAACTAATGAAAAACTGTTTTTT; CDR3 protein: CARSRGQNATNEKLFF; CDR3 length: 16; J gene: TRBJ1-4; V gene: TRBV5-3; clone size: few; D gene: TRBD1
CDR3 DNA: TGCGCCAGCAGCCCTTCCGGGACTAGCCAAGAGACCCAGTACTTC; CDR3 protein: CASSPSGTSQETQYF; CDR3 length: 15; J gene: TRBJ2-5; V gene: TRBV5-1; clone size: NA; D gene: TRBD2
CDR3 DNA: TGTGCCAGCAGTGAAGGACAGTTCAATCAGCCCCAGCATTTT; CDR3 protein: CASSEGQFNQPQHF; CDR3 length: 14; J gene: TRBJ1-5; V gene: TRBV25-1; clone size: once; D gene: NA
CDR3 DNA: TGCGCCAGCAGCCAAGACGGCAACAGGAACACTGAAGCTTTCTTT; CDR3 protein: CASSQDGNRNTEAFF; CDR3 length: 15; J gene: TRBJ1-1; V gene: TRBV4-3; clone size: NA; D gene: NA
CDR3 DNA: TGTGCCAGCAGCTCCGACAGCGTCCAAGAGACCCAGTACTTC; CDR3 protein: CASSSDSVQETQYF; CDR3 length: 14; J gene: TRBJ2-5; V gene: TRBV5-4; clone size: NA; D gene: NA
CDR3 DNA: TGTGCCAGCAGTTTCTACAGGGGTGGCTACACCTTC; CDR3 protein: CASSFYRGGYTF; CDR3 length: 12; J gene: TRBJ1-2; V gene: TRBV6-1; clone size: few; D gene: TRBD1
CDR3 DNA: TGCGCCAGTGGACAGCACAGGGCTGAAGCTTTCTTT; CDR3 protein: CASGQHRAEAFF; CDR3 length: 12; J gene: TRBJ1-1; V gene: TRBV5-1; clone size: many; D gene: NA